This entry describes one T cell receptor (beta chain). The target antigen is unknown. The CDR3 is 14 amino acids. The germline V gene has CDR1 MNHEY and CDR2 SVGAGI. Trimming took 6 bases from V and 1 from J, leaving 9 bases between them. These data belong to a study of Ad26.COV2.S vaccination and SARS-CoV-2 variants. Indicated treatment: some 20 received Ad26.COV2.S at low or high dose, single or two shots; about 5 received placebo; per-sample allocation not given. Day 63 following the first vaccine or placebo injection was when the samples were taken. Study findings and constraints: There was reportedly substantial breadth in spike-specific CD8+ and CD4+ T cell responses after vaccination. The analyses of TCR breadth and depth may have understated the size of total T cell responses. Spike-specific TCR breadth was greater in vaccine than placebo recipients.

Profiled with immunoSEQ multiplex PCR; TCRdb holds only in-frame clones, not every one. The sample records fewer than 500,000 clones, 75% to 90% being singletons. The sequence was collected from a person aged 18-65 years who received the Ad26.COV2.S COVID-19 vaccine or a placebo. Here the sequenced sample was peripheral blood, taken in a trial of Ad26.COV2.S vaccine versus placebo. The rearrangement uses TRBV6-5 and TRBJ2-2, with D unclear. CDR3 protein: CASRFNQNTGELFF. In DNA, the CDR3 is TGTGCCAGCAGATTTAACCAGAACACCGGGGAGCTGTTTTTT.